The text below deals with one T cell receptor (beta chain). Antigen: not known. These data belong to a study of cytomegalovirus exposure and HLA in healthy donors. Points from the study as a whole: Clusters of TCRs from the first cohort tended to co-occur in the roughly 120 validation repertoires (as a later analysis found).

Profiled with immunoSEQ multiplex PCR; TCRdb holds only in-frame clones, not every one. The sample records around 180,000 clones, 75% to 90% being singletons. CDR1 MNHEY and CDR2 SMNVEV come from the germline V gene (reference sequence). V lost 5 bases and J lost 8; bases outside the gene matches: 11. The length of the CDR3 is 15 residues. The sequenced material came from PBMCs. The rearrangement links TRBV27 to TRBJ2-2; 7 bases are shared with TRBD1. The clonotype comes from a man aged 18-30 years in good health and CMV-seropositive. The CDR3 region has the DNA TGTGCCAGCAGTCCAACCCTAGGGGGCAGAGGGGAGCTGTTTTTT. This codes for CASSPTLGGRGELFF.